The clone carrying this TCR beta chain was found once. Its specificity is not known. Separation from the approximately 690-subject first cohort characterized the roughly 130-subject validation cohort, to which the donors belonged. The data originate from a study of cytomegalovirus exposure and HLA in healthy donors. Study results and caveats: According to the study, 160 or so TCR beta chains were cytomegalovirus-associated. Rare sequences made up most TCRs, while some public TCRs were found in many donors.

Only in-frame clones appear in the TCRdb table, and some are missing; sequencing was by immunoSEQ multiplex PCR. The sample has approximately 280,000 clones, just over 85% seen once; the top ten hold around 1%. Trimming removed 5 bases from V and 8 bases from J; junction bases left unmatched: 11. Germline-derived CDR1 and CDR2 are SEHNR and FQNEAQ (reference sequence). This CDR3 comprises 15 residues. The source of this sequence is a woman younger than 30 in good health and CMV-seronegative. V and J are TRBV7-9 and TRBJ1-4, with 7 bases matching TRBD1. The source material was PBMCs. The CDR3 nucleotides are TGTGCCAGCAGCCAATCCGACAGGGTTGGCGAAAAACTGTTTTTT. It codes for CASSQSDRVGEKLFF. The full variable domain, completed using reference TRBV7-9 and TRBJ1-4, is DTGVSQNPRHKITKRGQNVTFRCDPISEHNRLYWYRQTLGQGPEFLTYFQNEAQLEKSRLLSDRFSAERPKGSFSTLEIQRTEQGDSAMYLCASSQSDRVGEKLFFGSGTQLSVL.